The 8 T cell receptor beta chains listed next were all sequenced from one sample in a study of blood T cell repertoires in COVID-19. Method: immunoSEQ multiplex PCR; TCRdb's copy keeps in-frame clones and lacks some. The sample lists a few hundred thousand clones, roughly 87% occurring once. The sequenced material came from PBMCs or T cells enriched from blood (not recorded which). All receptors come from a young woman who had recovered from COVID-19.

This clone showed up just once. The J gene is TRBJ1-5, the V gene TRBV19; TRBD1 matches at 10 bases. Trimming cost V 0 bases and J 7 bases; bases outside gene matches: 6. Germline lookup yields CDR1 LNHDA and CDR2 SQIVND (reference sequence). The CDR3 is 16 amino acids. This chain's CDR3 is CASSIDPGQGMQPQHF. CDR3 DNA sequence: TGTGCCAGTAGTATAGACCCGGGACAGGGGATGCAGCCCCAGCATTTT.

The rearrangement uses TRBV29-1 and TRBJ1-2; D may be TRBD1 (6 bases). V was cut by 6 bases and J by 4 bases, with 18 bases left in between. This CDR3 has 14 amino acids. CDR1 is SQVTM, CDR2 ANQGSEA, per germline. This CDR3 is CSVGGPGESYGYTF. DNA of the CDR3: TGCAGCGTGGGCGGGCCAGGGGAGTCCTATGGCTACACCTTC.

This chain connects TRBV5-1 to TRBJ2-5; D is perhaps TRBD1 (6 bases). CDR3 length equals 15 residues. V lost 4 bases to trimming and J lost 3 bases, with 16 bases between them. The germline V gene encodes CDR1 SGHRS and CDR2 YFSETQ. As DNA, the CDR3 is TGCGCCAGCAGCGGGTGGCTGGGGGCGAAAGAGACCCAGTACTTC. Protein product: CASSGWLGAKETQYF.

The chain uses TRBV13 and TRBJ2-1, with TRBD2 matching over 8 bases. V lost 5 bases, J lost 4 bases, and 4 bases stayed unmatched. CDR3 length: 14 residues. CDR1 is PRHDT, CDR2 FYEKMQ, per germline (reference sequence). CDR3 amino acids: CASSLSGVYNEQFF. CDR3 coding DNA: TGTGCCAGCAGCCTTAGCGGGGTTTACAATGAGCAGTTCTTC.

The CDR3 spells CASSILGTGFNEKLFF. For the CDR3, the DNA is TGTGCCAGTAGTATCCTCGGGACAGGATTTAATGAAAAACTGTTTTTT. V is TRBV19 and J is TRBJ1-4; 8 bases line up with TRBD1. This CDR3 has 16 amino acids. V lost 3 bases and J lost 4; bases outside the gene matches: 7. Germline V gene lookup returns CDR1 LNHDA and CDR2 SQIVND (reference sequence).

The rearrangement uses TRBV9 and TRBJ2-7; TRBD1 matches at 8 bases. After removal of 4 bases from V and 5 bases from J, the junction contained 14 bases not matched to a gene. The length of the CDR3 is 16 residues. The V gene's germline CDR1 is SGDLS and CDR2 YYNGEE. CDR3 sequence (DNA): TGTGCCAGCAGCACCAGCCCGGACAGGGCAAGTAACGAGCAGTACTTC. It codes for CASSTSPDRASNEQYF.

The chain has TRBV19 and TRBJ2-1; D not resolved. Looked up from germline, CDR1 is LNHDA and CDR2 is SQIVND (reference sequence). The CDR3 is made up of 15 amino acids. V was trimmed by 1 base and J by 0 bases, leaving 7 bases between them. CDR3 bases: TGTGCCAGTAGTATAGGGCCTTACTCCTACAATGAGCAGTTCTTC. Its protein product is CASSIGPYSYNEQFF.

This sequence joins TRBV29-1 and TRBJ2-3; 14 bases line up with TRBD2. The CDR3 consists of 15 residues. Trimming took 7 bases from V and 4 from J; bases not matched to a gene: 7. Germline CDR1 reads SQVTM; CDR2 reads ANQGSEA. DNA for the CDR3: TGCAGCGGCAAAGGGACTAGCGGGAGTCCAGATACGCAGTATTTT. Encoded protein: CSGKGTSGSPDTQYF.